These 15 T cell receptor beta chains came from one sample sequenced in a study of persistence of HIV-infected CD4 T cells. The stimulus was lysate of CMV-infected fibroblasts, around 10 ug/mL. CD40L-negative CD69-negative CD45RO-high memory CD4+ T cells were sorted as populations depleted of antigen-responding cells. This was the immunoSEQ version 4 assay in survey mode. Libraries were prepared by immunoSEQ multiplex PCR; TCRdb keeps only in-frame clonotypes and omits some of them. The table records fewer than 30,000 clones, roughly 82% of them present only once. Their cognate antigens are unknown. The sequenced sample was CD4+ T cells sorted from PBMCs after approximately 18-hour stimulation, obtained from a patient who received antiretroviral therapy. The receptors stem from an adult man with HIV who was CMV-seropositive.

This sequence joins TRBV13 and TRBJ1-5; D call uncertain. V shed 0 bases and J shed 3 bases, with 9 bases lying between them. This CDR3 is 15 amino acids long. Germline lookup yields CDR1 PRHDT and CDR2 FYEKMQ (reference sequence). This CDR3 reads CASSLGYGDNQPQHF. Here the CDR3 DNA reads TGTGCCAGCAGCTTAGGTTACGGTGACAATCAGCCCCAGCATTTT.

V gene TRBV2 combines with J gene TRBJ1-2, with 7 bases lining up with TRBD1. V shed 6 bases, J shed 4 bases, and the junction held 11 bases outside the gene matches. The CDR3 is 15 amino acids. Per the germline V gene, CDR1 is SNHLY and CDR2 is FYNNEI. The CDR3 DNA sequence: TGTGCCAGCAGGAGGAACCGACAGGGTGGCTATGGCTACACCTTC. It is translated as CASRRNRQGGYGYTF.

This clone was detected only a few times. The CDR3 loop reads CASSRVTGGALKTNNEQFF. CDR3 nucleotides: TGTGCCAGCAGTCGAGTTACCGGTGGGGCACTCAAAACAAACAATGAGCAGTTCTTC. The chain couples TRBV6-6 to TRBJ2-1, with TRBD1 as a possible D gene (5 bases). The V end lost 5 bases, the J end lost 5 bases, and 28 bases lay between the germline ends. The CDR3 has 19 amino acids. CDR1 is MNHNY and CDR2 is SVGAGI in the germline V gene (reference sequence).

The CDR3 coding sequence is TGTGCCAGCAGTCCGGGACAGTGGGGGCAGCCCCAGCATTTT. Its protein is CASSPGQWGQPQHF. The chain joins TRBV28 to TRBJ1-5; 7 positions agree with TRBD1. Germline V lookup: CDR1 MDHEN, CDR2 SYDVKM. The V segment lost 5 bases and the J segment 7 bases; nucleotides outside the gene matches: 8. The CDR3 loop spans 14 amino acids.

The chain combines TRBV25-1 with TRBJ1-3, with D possibly being TRBD1 (5 bases). Germline V lookup: CDR1 MGHDK, CDR2 SYGVNS. The CDR3 contains 15 residues. V was pared by 3 bases and J by 0 bases, with 9 bases between. The CDR3 sequence is CASSETGHSGNTIYF. The CDR3 DNA sequence: TGTGCCAGCAGTGAGACTGGACACTCTGGAAACACCATATATTTT. Full variable domain (missing parts from reference TRBV25-1 and TRBJ1-3): EADIYQTPRYLVIGTGKKITLECSQTMGHDKMYWYQQDPGMELHLIHYSYGVNSTEKGDLSSESTVSRIRTEHFPLTLESARPSHTSQYLCASSETGHSGNTIYFGEGSWLTVV.

The V call is TRBV7-6, the J call TRBJ1-5, with 7 bases lining up with TRBD1. The CDR3 sequence is 15 residues long. The V segment lost 1 base and the J segment 3 bases; nucleotides outside the gene matches: 3. CDR1 and CDR2 from the germline V gene are SGHVS and FNYEAQ. CDR3: CASSLGRGINQPQHF. Written as DNA, the CDR3 is TGTGCCAGCAGCTTAGGCAGGGGGATCAATCAGCCCCAGCATTTT.

The sample holds a few counts of this clone. Mismatch with germline at one junction end may stem from a read error. This chain uses TRBV2 with TRBJ1-6; D unclear. The germline gives CDR1 SNHLY, CDR2 FYNNEI. CDR3 length: 13 amino acids. The CDR3, as DNA: TGTGCCAGCAGGGAAGGAGCTAATTCACCCCTCCACTTT. Amino acids: CASREGANSPLHF.

The chain links TRBV27 to TRBJ1-6, with 9 positions matching TRBD1. The CDR3 extends over 17 amino acids. Germline loops: CDR1 MNHEY, CDR2 SMNVEV (reference sequence). The V gene end was trimmed by 2 bases and the J gene end by 9 bases; junction bases not matched to a gene: 11. Here the CDR3 DNA reads TGTGCCAGCAGTTTAGGTGGTGGACAGGGGTCGATTTCACCCCTCCACTTT. Translating it yields CASSLGGGQGSISPLHF.

This chain joins TRBV12-5 and TRBJ2-3, with D possibly being TRBD1 or TRBD2 (5 bases each). The CDR3 length is 11 residues. Trimming cost V 6 bases and J 6 bases, with 7 bases left between them. Germline CDR1 is LGHNT and CDR2 is FRNRAP. The CDR3 DNA sequence: TGTGCTAGTGGGGGGACGGATACGCAGTATTTT. Protein: CASGGTDTQYF. Looking up the rest from reference TRBV12-5 and TRBJ2-3 gives the full variable domain: DARVTQTPRHKVTEMGQEVTMRCQPILGHNTVFWYRQTMMQGLELLAYFRNRAPLDDSGMPKDRFSAEMPDATLATLKIQPSEPRDSAVYFCASGGTDTQYFGPGTRLTVL.

CDR3 residues: CASQPGGSMGEKLFF. The CDR3 DNA sequence: TGTGCCAGTCAACCTGGGGGATCCATGGGCGAAAAACTGTTTTTT. The chain recombines TRBV28 with TRBJ1-4; TRBD1 might be the D (5 bases). The V end lost 9 bases, the J end lost 8 bases, and 22 bases lay between the germline ends. There are 15 residues in the CDR3. The germline V gene has CDR1 MDHEN and CDR2 SYDVKM.

V usage is TRBV11-3 and J usage is TRBJ2-3, with D perhaps matching TRBD1 or TRBD2 (5 bases each). This CDR3 has 12 residues. Per the germline V gene, CDR1 is SGHNT and CDR2 is YENEEA. The V and J ends lost 3 bases and 4 bases respectively, with 5 bases between them. CDR3 amino acids: CASSLGADTQYF. CDR3 nucleotides: TGTGCCAGCAGCTTGGGGGCAGATACGCAGTATTTT. The full variable domain, with the rest looked up from reference TRBV11-3 and TRBJ2-3, is EAGVVQSPRYKIIEKKQPVAFWCNPISGHNTLYWYLQNLGQGPELLIRYENEEAVDDSQLPKDRFSAERLKGVDSTLKIQPAELGDSAVYLCASSLGADTQYFGPGTRLTVL.

This chain links TRBV6-5 with TRBJ1-1; D unclear. The CDR3 contains 14 residues. Trimming removed 7 bases from V and 1 base from J, with 13 bases in between. From germline, CDR1 is MNHEY and CDR2 SVGAGI. The CDR3 DNA sequence: TGTGCCAGCAATCCACGACGGAAGAACACTGAAGCTTTCTTT. Translation gives CASNPRRKNTEAFF.

This chain connects TRBV2 to TRBJ1-1; D is ambiguous. CDR3 length: 14 residues. V was pared by 4 bases and J by 3 bases, with 12 bases between. The germline gives CDR1 SNHLY, CDR2 FYNNEI. The CDR3 loop reads CASSGLGIDTEAFF. The CDR3 DNA is TGTGCCAGCAGTGGTCTCGGGATTGACACTGAAGCTTTCTTT. Full variable domain (outside the CDR3, taken from reference TRBV2 and TRBJ1-1): EPEVTQTPSHQVTQMGQEVILRCVPISNHLYFYWYRQILGQKVEFLVSFYNNEISEKSEIFDDQFSVERPDGSNFTLKIRSTKLEDSAMYFCASSGLGIDTEAFFGQGTRLTVV.

The chain joins TRBV20-1 to TRBJ2-3; D remains unclear. The CDR3 has 11 amino acids. CDR1 and CDR2 (germline): DFQATT, SNEGSKA (reference sequence). Trimming pared 4 bases from V and 12 bases from J, leaving 14 bases between. The chain's CDR3 is CSATKDRAQYF. The DNA for the CDR3 is TGCAGTGCTACTAAGGACCGGGCCCAGTATTTT.

This chain links TRBV4-1 with TRBJ2-3; 9 positions match TRBD1. This CDR3 spans 15 amino acids. Per the germline V gene, CDR1 is MGHRA and CDR2 is YSYEKL. V dropped 5 bases and J dropped 1; count of bases not matched to a gene: 4. As DNA, the CDR3 is TGCGCCAGCAGCAACAGGGGGCCCCGCACAGATACGCAGTATTTT. Translating gives CASSNRGPRTDTQYF.